Sequencing of this TCR beta chain was carried out in a study of T-cell memory formation after mild COVID-19. This clonotype came up a few times. The target antigen is unknown. Barcoded TCR alpha and TCR beta cDNA libraries with UMIs came from 5'RACE using constant-segment primers. TCRdb passed the 5' RACE reads through MiXCR, listing each CDR3 protein once. The sample holds tens of thousands of distinct CDR3 sequences; roughly 13% are singletons and the top ten take around two fifths. This CDR3 spans 12 amino acids. Trimming stripped 3 bases from V and 8 bases from J, with 8 bases between. Germline V CDR1 and CDR2: SGHTA, FQGTGA. Whole-study results and caveats: For contracting clones, CD4+ ones sat mainly in CM and EM, CD8+ in EMRA. Later expanders leaned toward CD4+, whereas clones contracting from day 15 to 85 were balanced CD4/CD8.

The sequencing input was PBMCs or a T cell subset sorted from them (not recorded which). This receptor was obtained from a man aged 18 to 29 who had mild COVID-19 (a few samples of this study predate the infection). Cell type and time point are not known. The chain couples TRBV7-3 to TRBJ2-1; D may be TRBD1 (6 bases). The CDR3 DNA follows: TGTGCCAGCAGCTTCAGGGGCGATGAGCAGTTCTTC. It is translated as CASSFRGDEQFF.